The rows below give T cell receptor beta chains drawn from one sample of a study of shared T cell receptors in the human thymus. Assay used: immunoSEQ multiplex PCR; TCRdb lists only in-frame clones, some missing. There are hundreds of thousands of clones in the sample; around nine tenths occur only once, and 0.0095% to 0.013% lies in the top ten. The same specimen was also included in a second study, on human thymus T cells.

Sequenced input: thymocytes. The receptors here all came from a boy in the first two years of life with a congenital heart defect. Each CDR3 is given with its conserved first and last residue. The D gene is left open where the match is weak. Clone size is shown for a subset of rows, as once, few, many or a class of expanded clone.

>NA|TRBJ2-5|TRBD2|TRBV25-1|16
TGTGCCAGCAGCGTGGGGCGGGAGGGCTCCCAAGAGACCCAGTACTTC
CASSVGREGSQETQYF
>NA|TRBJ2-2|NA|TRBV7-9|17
TGTGCCAGCAGCTTAGTAGAGCGGGTATTCAACACCGGGGAGCTGTTTTTT
CASSLVERVFNTGELFF
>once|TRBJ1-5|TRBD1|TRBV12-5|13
TGTGCTAGTGGGACAGGGTCGGATCAGCCCCAGCATTTT
CASGTGSDQPQHF
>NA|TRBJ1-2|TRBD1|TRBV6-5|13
TGTGCCAGCAGCCCCACAGGGGGCCGTGGCTACACCTTC
CASSPTGGRGYTF
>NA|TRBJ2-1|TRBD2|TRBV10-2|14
TGCGCCGTGGGCAAGCGGGAGGGTGAGGATGAGCAGTTCTTC
CAVGKREGEDEQFF
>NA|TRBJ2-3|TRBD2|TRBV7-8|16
TGTGCCAGCAGCCCCGCGCGGGAGGGCCCCACAGATACGCAGTATTTT
CASSPAREGPTDTQYF
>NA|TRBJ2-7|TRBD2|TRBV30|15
TGTGCCTGGAGTGGCGCTAGCGGGAGGGCCGGGGAGCAGTACTTC
CAWSGASGRAGEQYF
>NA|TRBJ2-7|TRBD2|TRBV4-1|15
TGCGCCAGCAGCCAAGAAGGCGCGGGAGCCTACGAGCAGTACTTC
CASSQEGAGAYEQYF
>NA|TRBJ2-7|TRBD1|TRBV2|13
TGTGCCAGCAAAGTTCAGGGGGCCCACGAGCAGTACTTC
CASKVQGAHEQYF
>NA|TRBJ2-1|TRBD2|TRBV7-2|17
TGTGCCAGCAGCTTACAACGACTAGCGGGAGCTAACAATGAGCAGTTCTTC
CASSLQRLAGANNEQFF
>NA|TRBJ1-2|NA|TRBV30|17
TGTGCCTGGAGTCCCCGGGACAAGGGCGCGATCAGGCCCCCGTGGACCTTC
CAWSPRDKGAIRPPWTF
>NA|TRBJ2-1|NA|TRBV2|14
TGTGCCAGCAGTGAAATGGTAGCGCCCAATGAGCAGTTCTTC
CASSEMVAPNEQFF
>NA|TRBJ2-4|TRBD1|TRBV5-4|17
TGTGCCAGCAGCCTATCTTCGGGACAGGGGGCCAAAAACATTCAGTACTTC
CASSLSSGQGAKNIQYF
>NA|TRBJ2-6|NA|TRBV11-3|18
TGTGCCAGCAGCTTAGGTGGGGGGGCTTCCTCTGGGGCCAACGTCCTGACTTTC
CASSLGGGASSGANVLTF
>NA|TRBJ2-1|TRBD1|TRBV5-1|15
TGCGCCAGCAGGGAAGGGACAGGGACCTACAATGAGCAGTTCTTC
CASREGTGTYNEQFF
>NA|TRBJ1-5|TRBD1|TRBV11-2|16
TGTGCCAGCAGCTTAGGATTTGGGACAGACTATCAGCCCCAGCATTTT
CASSLGFGTDYQPQHF
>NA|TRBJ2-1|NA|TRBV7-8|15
TGTGCCTCCCGGGAGCGTTTTAGCTCCTACAATGAGCAGTTCTTC
CASRERFSSYNEQFF
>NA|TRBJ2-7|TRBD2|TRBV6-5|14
TGTGCCAGCAGTCGACTAGCGGGGTCCTACGAGCAGTACTTC
CASSRLAGSYEQYF
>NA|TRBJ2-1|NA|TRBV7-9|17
TGTGCCAGCAGCTTCTCGCCCCTCCCGACTTCCTACAATGAGCAGTTCTTC
CASSFSPLPTSYNEQFF
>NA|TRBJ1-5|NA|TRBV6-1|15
TGTGCCAGCAGTACAGGGTCCCCCTACAATCAGCCCCAGCATTTT
CASSTGSPYNQPQHF
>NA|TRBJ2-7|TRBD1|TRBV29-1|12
TGCAGCGTTTCACAGGGGCCCTACGAGCAGTACTTC
CSVSQGPYEQYF
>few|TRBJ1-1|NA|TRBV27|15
TGTGCCAGCAGTCCGCGGACAGACATGAACACTGAAGCTTTCTTT
CASSPRTDMNTEAFF
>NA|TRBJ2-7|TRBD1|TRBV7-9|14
TGTGCCAGCAGCTGGGACAGGGGTGGAGGTGAGCAGTACTTC
CASSWDRGGGEQYF